This TCR beta chain was recorded in a study of blood T cell repertoires in COVID-19. On the study more broadly: Nucleic acid was either cDNA or gDNA, and it came from T cells, B-cell-depleted T cells, or PBMCs.

Enrolled through a virtual design, the participants were between roughly 18 and 95 years of age and came from 24 US areas. Cohorts were assigned according to the clinical history that participants reported. Sequenced by immunoSEQ multiplex PCR; TCRdb stores in-frame clones only, minus some. The data show hundreds of thousands of clones, 90% seen once. Germline CDR1 and CDR2: MNHEY and SMNVEV (reference sequence). V was clipped by 5 bases and J by 4 bases; unmatched bases: 13. The CDR3 sequence is 16 residues long. The chain combines TRBV27 with TRBJ1-2, with TRBD1 identical over 7 bases. This receptor was obtained from a woman under 30 with acute COVID-19. Source material: PBMCs or T cells enriched from blood (not recorded which). The CDR3 DNA reads TGTGCCAGCAGTACTACTCCGGGACAGAGGGGCTATGGCTACACCTTC. Protein sequence: CASSTTPGQRGYGYTF.